Each of the 25 T cell receptor beta chains below was sequenced from the same sample in a study of blood T cells in healthy people across ages. Next came a second PCR, run for 7 to 11 cycles, which used a sample-barcoded 5' primer along with a J-beta primer mix. TCRdb re-called the 5' RACE reads with MiXCR, one entry per CDR3 protein. The sample comprises 650,000 to 1,000,000 distinct CDR3 sequences, 35% to 40% of which are singletons, and 10% to 15% rests with the top ten. Input material: blood. These receptors were obtained from a young man in good health.

V is TRBV7-6 and J is TRBJ2-3; D unresolved. Germline-derived CDR1 and CDR2 are SGHVS and FNYEAQ. V was cut by 4 bases and J by 2 bases, with 10 bases left in between. This CDR3 contains 14 residues. The CDR3: CASSSVGYTDTQYF. Here the CDR3 DNA reads TGTGCCAGCAGCTCAGTCGGATACACAGATACGCAGTATTTT.

This clonotype was seen a few times. This chain links TRBV5-1 with TRBJ1-1; TRBD1 might be the D (6 bases). This CDR3 contains 15 residues. Trimming took 0 bases from V and 4 from J, leaving 13 bases between them. Germline CDR1 reads SGHRS; CDR2 reads YFSETQ. The CDR3 region has the DNA TGCGCCAGCAGCTTGGCCGGCGGGGGCGGCACTGAAGCTTTCTTT. Its protein product is CASSLAGGGGTEAFF.

This clonotype was counted only a few times. The rearrangement joins TRBV4-3 to TRBJ2-7, with no clear D. Trimming shortened V by 0 bases and J by 2 bases, and 14 bases separated the two germline ends. Germline assignment: CDR1 LGHNA and CDR2 YSLEER. This CDR3 is 16 amino acids long. The CDR3 DNA sequence: TGCGCCAGCAGCCAAGATTTTCGAGCCTCACCCTACGAGCAGTACTTC. It translates to CASSQDFRASPYEQYF.

Ten or more counts support this clonotype. This chain connects TRBV7-8 to TRBJ1-2; D is possibly TRBD1 (6 bases). V lost 5 bases and J 1 base, leaving 20 bases between the germline ends. The CDR3 extends over 17 amino acids. Germline-derived CDR1 and CDR2 are SGHVS and FQNEAQ. CDR3 nucleotide sequence: TGTGCCAGCAGCATGCCGGCGGGGAGGGGGGATAACTATGGCTACACCTTC. Residues: CASSMPAGRGDNYGYTF.

CDR3 nucleotides: TGTGCCACCAGCAGAGATGAAGACAGCACTGAAGCTTTCTTT. Translating it yields CATSRDEDSTEAFF. The chain carries TRBV15 and TRBJ1-1; perhaps TRBD1 as D (5 bases). Germline values: CDR1 LNHNV, CDR2 YYDKDF (reference sequence). The CDR3 loop spans 14 amino acids. V gave up 0 bases and J gave up 4 bases, with 9 bases separating them.

J is TRBJ2-1 and V is TRBV20-1; TRBD2 matches 11 bases. This CDR3 has 17 residues. The V gene end was trimmed by 0 bases and the J gene end by 0 bases; junction bases not matched to a gene: 4. Germline CDR1 DFQATT, CDR2 SNEGSKA (reference sequence). The CDR3, as DNA: TGCAGTGCTAGAGAACTAGCGGGGGAGAGCTCCTACAATGAGCAGTTCTTC. This encodes CSARELAGESSYNEQFF.

This clonotype occurred a few times. V and J are TRBV7-9 and TRBJ2-1; 10 bases are shared with TRBD1. Near its end, the DNA agrees better with TRBJ2-7, so the J call may be wrong. The CDR3 is 15 residues long. CDR1 is SEHNR, CDR2 FQNEAQ, per germline (reference sequence). Written as DNA, the CDR3 is TGTGCCAGCAGCCGACAGGGGGCTCGTTACAATGAGCAGTACTTC. As protein: CASSRQGARYNEQYF.

This chain links TRBV6-5 with TRBJ1-2, with D perhaps matching TRBD1 (6 bases). Germline CDR1 is MNHEY and CDR2 is SVGAGI. The length of the CDR3 is 13 residues. V lost 6 bases and J 4 bases, leaving 12 bases between the germline ends. The CDR3 DNA follows: TGTGCCAGCAGCCGACAGGATTCCTATGGCTACACCTTC. The encoded protein is CASSRQDSYGYTF.

In regard to this clonotype: The germline gene is not matched at one end of the junction; a read error may be the cause. This chain uses TRBV6-5 with TRBJ2-7, with TRBD1 matching over 9 bases. Germline V lookup: CDR1 MNHEY, CDR2 SVGAGI. The CDR3 contains 14 residues. CDR3 loop: CAGRYRGPPYQQYF. The CDR3 nucleotides read TGTGCCGGCAGATACAGGGGGCCCCCCTACCAGCAGTACTTC.

The rearrangement joins TRBV4-2 to TRBJ1-2; perhaps TRBD1 as D (6 bases). V gave up 0 bases and J gave up 4 bases, with 12 bases separating them. CDR1 and CDR2 from the germline V gene are LGHNA and YNFKEQ. This CDR3 has 15 amino acids. CDR3 bases: TGTGCCAGCAGCCAAGAGGACAGCGTAACCTATGGCTACACCTTC. Protein product: CASSQEDSVTYGYTF.

Points on this clonotype: An end of the junction differs from the germline gene, which may be a read error. The J gene is TRBJ1-2, the V gene TRBV25-1; D not resolved. Germline V CDR1 and CDR2: MGHDK, SYGVNS. The CDR3 loop spans 15 amino acids. The CDR3 DNA reads TGTGCCAGCAGTGCCCCGGAAGGTGATAACTATGACTACACCTTC. Protein sequence: CASSAPEGDNYDYTF.

The table lists this clonotype with many counts. The chain joins TRBV5-6 to TRBJ2-5, with TRBD2 matching over 8 bases. Trimming took 3 bases from V and 5 from J; bases not matched to a gene: 9. The CDR3 extends over 15 amino acids. The germline V gene has CDR1 SGHDT and CDR2 YYEEEE. This CDR3 is CASSSGLALWETQYF. CDR3 in DNA: TGTGCCAGCAGCTCTGGACTAGCTCTTTGGGAGACCCAGTACTTC.

This clonotype was found a few times. V and J are TRBV4-1 and TRBJ2-1, with TRBD2 identical over 11 bases. The length of the CDR3 is 15 residues. Germline V CDR1 and CDR2: MGHRA, YSYEKL. With V trimmed by 4 bases and J by 6 bases, 5 bases remained unmatched. Written as DNA, the CDR3 is TGCGCCAGCAGCCGAGTAGCGGGGGGGATCAATGAGCAGTTCTTC. It specifies CASSRVAGGINEQFF.

This clonotype is a singleton in its sample. This rearrangement joins TRBV12-3 or TRBV12-4 to TRBJ1-2; D unclear. V lost 7 bases to trimming and J lost 10 bases, with 22 bases between them. The CDR3 extends over 14 amino acids. CDR3 sequence reads: CASTSDPLIHDYTF. The CDR3 coding sequence is TGTGCCAGCACCTCAGACCCACTTATACATGACTACACCTTC.

Turning to this clonotype: Its ends do not fully match the called genes, so a read error is possible. The rearrangement links TRBV5-1 to TRBJ2-7, with 7 bases lining up with TRBD2. Gene TRBJ2-5 matches the end of the DNA better, so the J call may be wrong. There are 14 residues in the CDR3. Germline assignment: CDR1 SGHRS and CDR2 YFSETQ. The CDR3: CACSFSTSAETQYF. DNA for the CDR3: TGCGCCTGCAGCTTCTCTACTAGCGCCGAGACCCAGTACTTC.

Comments on this clonotype: Relative to the germline gene, one junction end is altered; a read error may explain this. V usage is TRBV9 and J usage is TRBJ2-1; 12 nucleotides line up with TRBD1. Germline CDR1 reads SGDLS; CDR2 reads YYNGEE. CDR3 length equals 19 residues. CDR3 in DNA: TGTGCCGGCAGCGTAGGAGGAGCACCGGGACAGGGGGCTGGGAATGAGCAGTTCTTC. As protein: CAGSVGGAPGQGAGNEQFF. Based on the CDR3 plus reference TRBV9 and TRBJ2-1, the full variable domain is DSGVTQTPKHLITATGQRVTLRCSPRSGDLSVYWYQQSLDQGLQFLIQYYNGEERAKGNILERFSAQQFPDLHSELNLSSLELGDSALYFCAGSVGGAPGQGAGNEQFFGPGTRLTVL.

This clonotype was counted only a few times. The rearrangement uses TRBV20-1 and TRBJ2-7; D not certain. Germline CDR1 DFQATT, CDR2 SNEGSKA (reference sequence). The CDR3 has 16 residues. Trimming cost V 6 bases and J 0 bases, with 21 bases left between them. The CDR3 DNA reads TGCAGTGCGAATGCGGTGGAAAGGGCTAGCTCCTACGAGCAGTACTTC. Protein: CSANAVERASSYEQYF.

The V and J genes are TRBV5-1 and TRBJ1-2; 9 bases align to TRBD1. With V trimmed by 4 bases and J by 8 bases, 9 bases remained unmatched. Germline assignment: CDR1 SGHRS and CDR2 YFSETQ. The CDR3 is 14 residues long. CDR3 protein: CASSPPGQGGGYTF. For the CDR3, the DNA is TGCGCCAGCAGCCCACCGGGACAGGGTGGCGGCTACACCTTC.

CDR3 residues: CASLLGNSPLHF. Written as DNA, the CDR3 is TGTGCCAGTTTGCTCGGAAACTCGCCCCTCCACTTT. V usage is TRBV7-2 and J usage is TRBJ1-6, with D uncertain. The ends were cut back, 9 bases at V and 13 bases at J, with 16 bases in the middle. The germline V gene encodes CDR1 SGHTA and CDR2 FQGNSA. This CDR3 comprises 12 residues.

This rearrangement joins TRBV3-1 to TRBJ1-6, with D unclear. V shed 4 bases and J shed 9 bases, with 19 bases lying between them. Germline V CDR1 and CDR2: LGHDT, YNNKEL (reference sequence). The CDR3 runs to 16 residues. The CDR3 is CASSPRVQLWGSPLHF. The CDR3 bases are TGTGCCAGCAGCCCCCGGGTCCAATTATGGGGTTCACCCCTCCACTTT. The full variable domain, its missing parts supplied by reference TRBV3-1 and TRBJ1-6, is DTAVSQTPKYLVTQMGNDKSIKCEQNLGHDTMYWYKQDSKKFLKIMFSYNNKELIINETVPNRFSPKSPDKAHLNLHINSLELGDSAVYFCASSPRVQLWGSPLHFGNGTRLTVT.

Remarks on this clonotype: The junction shows a germline mismatch at one end, possibly a read error. The V call is TRBV9, the J call TRBJ2-7; 10 nucleotides agree with TRBD2. Germline-derived CDR1 and CDR2 are SGDLS and YYNGEE. This CDR3 is built from 14 residues. CDR3 coding DNA: TGTGCCGGCAGCGCCGGGACTAGCGCCTACGAGCAGTACTTC. Translated: CAGSAGTSAYEQYF.

This clonotype was detected once. A much larger clone sits a single nucleotide away, making a read error possible. V and J are TRBV12-3 or TRBV12-4 and TRBJ2-3, with D possibly being TRBD1 or TRBD2 (7 bases each). V was shortened by 8 bases and J by 4 bases, with 19 bases between the two germline ends. This CDR3 contains 15 residues. The CDR3 nucleotides read TGTGCCAGCGGATATAGCAGGGGGGGACCAGATACGCAGTATTTT. Protein: CASGYSRGGPDTQYF.

The J gene is TRBJ1-5, the V gene TRBV4-3, with D hard to call. Between the trimmed V and J ends, which lost 4 bases and 4 bases, there was a span of 14 bases. This CDR3 is 15 amino acids long. CDR1 and CDR2 from the germline V gene are LGHNA and YSLEER. CDR3 in amino acids: CASSPSQAHNQPQHF. For the CDR3, the DNA is TGCGCCAGCAGCCCGTCCCAGGCCCATAATCAGCCCCAGCATTTT.

There are a few counts of this clonotype. V usage is TRBV12-3 or TRBV12-4 and J usage is TRBJ2-1; 7 bases fit TRBD1. The V gene end was trimmed by 6 bases and the J gene end by 10 bases; junction bases not matched to a gene: 15. CDR3 size: 15 residues. This chain's CDR3 is CASSSPGTASYEQFF. In DNA form, the CDR3 reads TGTGCCAGCAGCTCCCCCGGGACAGCCTCCTACGAGCAGTTCTTC.

This sequence joins TRBV19 and TRBJ1-1, with TRBD1 as a possible D gene (5 bases). Germline CDR1 and CDR2: LNHDA and SQIVND (reference sequence). The CDR3 extends over 14 amino acids. The V end was cut by 7 bases, the J end by 3 bases, with 15 bases between. Here the CDR3 DNA reads TGTGCCAGTACGTTAGGGGTTGAGGACACTGAAGCTTTCTTT. Encoded protein: CASTLGVEDTEAFF.